These 3 T cell receptor beta chains originate from one sample sequenced in a study of spatial heterogeneity in lung cancer. TCRdb redid the calling of the 5' RACE reads with MiXCR, one entry per CDR3 protein. The sample has tens of thousands of distinct CDR3 sequences, roughly 7.4% seen once. Specified time point: sample taken at primary tumor resection. No cell sorting; template was whole RNA from tumor, lung tissue or PBMC. The input for sequencing was PBMCs, taken at surgery. These TCRs come from a male donor with early-stage non-small cell lung cancer.

This clonotype was detected a few times. CDR3 DNA sequence: TGTGCCAGCAGTTTCGGGACGGGGGAAGGTCAGCCCCAGCATTTT. Amino acids: CASSFGTGEGQPQHF. The gene calls are TRBV27 and TRBJ1-5, with D perhaps matching TRBD1 (5 bases). The CDR3 consists of 15 residues. The V gene lost 3 bases and the J gene lost 6 bases, with 15 bases spanning the gap. Germline V gene sequence: CDR1 MNHEY, CDR2 SMNVEV (reference sequence).

This clonotype was observed at least ten times. V and J are TRBV11-2 and TRBJ2-3, with D perhaps matching TRBD2 (6 bases). The CDR3 loop spans 16 amino acids. Germline CDR1 and CDR2: SGHAT and FQNNGV. Between the trimmed V and J ends, which lost 5 bases and 0 bases, there was a span of 15 bases. CDR3 sequence: CASSRRGGISTDTQYF. Written as DNA, the CDR3 is TGTGCCAGCAGCCGTCGAGGCGGGATAAGCACAGATACGCAGTATTTT.

This clonotype was seen many times. The chain's CDR3 is CASSSTGEDYEQYF. CDR3 DNA sequence: TGTGCCAGCAGTTCGACAGGGGAGGACTACGAGCAGTACTTC. The chain recombines TRBV6-5 with TRBJ2-7, with TRBD1 matching over 8 bases. Germline V gene data show CDR1 as MNHEY and CDR2 as SVGAGI. Trimming removed 4 bases from V and 3 bases from J; junction bases left unmatched: 5. The CDR3 is made up of 14 amino acids.